This is a list of T cell receptor beta chains from one sample in a study of blood T cell repertoires in COVID-19. Only in-frame clones appear in the TCRdb table, and some are missing; sequencing was by immunoSEQ multiplex PCR. Here the sample spans over 250,000 clones, approximately 91% being singletons. Sample: PBMCs or T cells enriched from blood (not recorded which). The receptors were sampled from a woman aged 25 to 45 who had recovered from COVID-19. The CDR3 runs from the conserved cysteine through the conserved F or W. Fields, in order: clone size, D gene, J gene, V gene, CDR3 protein, CDR3 DNA. D genes are given only for firm matches. The size of a clone is reported for some rows only, either as once, few or many, or as a class for expanded clones.

>NA|TRBD1|TRBJ2-1|TRBV5-1
CASSSTGKASYNEQFF
TGCGCCAGCAGCTCGACAGGGAAGGCGTCCTACAATGAGCAGTTCTTC
>NA|TRBD2|TRBJ2-5|TRBV11-2
CASSVQLAGVETQYF
TGTGCCAGCAGCGTGCAGTTAGCGGGAGTAGAGACCCAGTACTTC
>NA|TRBD2|TRBJ2-7|TRBV7-9
CASRGGLDRLDEQYF
TGTGCCAGCAGGGGGGGACTAGACCGTCTCGACGAGCAGTACTTC
>NA|TRBD2|TRBJ2-7|TRBV28
CASSLGGAGEYEQYF
TGTGCCAGCAGTTTGGGTGGGGCGGGGGAGTACGAGCAGTACTTC
>NA|TRBD1|TRBJ1-1|TRBV7-8
CASSLPDRVQAFF
TGTGCCAGCAGCTTACCGGACAGGGTACAAGCTTTCTTT
>NA|TRBD1|TRBJ1-1|TRBV7-8
CASSLFPDRALNAFF
TGTGCCAGCAGCTTATTTCCGGACAGGGCGTTGAATGCTTTCTTT
>once|NA|TRBJ1-1|TRBV5-6
CASSLRNRVTEAFF
TGTGCCAGCAGTTTACGTAACAGGGTTACTGAAGCTTTCTTT
>NA|TRBD1|TRBJ1-1|TRBV5-8
CATYNLPGTGKLEAFF
TGTGCCACCTACAATCTCCCCGGGACAGGGAAATTAGAAGCTTTCTTT
>NA|NA|TRBJ2-3|TRBV28
CAGSRRQGTDTQYF
TGTGCCGGTTCCAGAAGACAGGGCACAGATACGCAGTATTTT
>NA|NA|TRBJ2-7|TRBV18
CASSGLRSYEQYF
TGTGCCAGCTCGGGGCTGCGCTCCTACGAGCAGTACTTC
>NA|TRBD1|TRBJ1-2|TRBV27
CASSLSAQRQGRTYGYTF
TGTGCCAGCAGTTTATCGGCCCAAAGACAGGGCCGGACCTATGGCTACACCTTC
>NA|TRBD1|TRBJ2-5|TRBV29-1
CSVEQGAKETQYF
TGCAGCGTTGAGCAGGGGGCGAAAGAGACCCAGTACTTC
>NA|TRBD1|TRBJ2-7|TRBV30
CAWSHGTAYEQYF
TGTGCCTGGAGTCATGGGACAGCCTACGAGCAGTACTTC
>NA|TRBD2|TRBJ2-1|TRBV27
CASTGASGYNEQFF
TGTGCCAGCACAGGGGCTAGCGGGTACAATGAGCAGTTCTTC
>NA|NA|TRBJ1-1|TRBV11-2
CASSLTRVGTEAFF
TGTGCCAGCAGCTTAACCAGGGTTGGTACTGAAGCTTTCTTT
>NA|NA|TRBJ2-3|TRBV4-1
CASSQDEGAGTDTQYF
TGCGCCAGCAGCCAAGATGAAGGGGCTGGCACAGATACGCAGTATTTT
>NA|NA|TRBJ1-2|TRBV6-5
CASSPGRGSGYGYTF
TGTGCCAGCAGCCCCGGTCGCGGTTCGGGCTATGGCTACACCTTC